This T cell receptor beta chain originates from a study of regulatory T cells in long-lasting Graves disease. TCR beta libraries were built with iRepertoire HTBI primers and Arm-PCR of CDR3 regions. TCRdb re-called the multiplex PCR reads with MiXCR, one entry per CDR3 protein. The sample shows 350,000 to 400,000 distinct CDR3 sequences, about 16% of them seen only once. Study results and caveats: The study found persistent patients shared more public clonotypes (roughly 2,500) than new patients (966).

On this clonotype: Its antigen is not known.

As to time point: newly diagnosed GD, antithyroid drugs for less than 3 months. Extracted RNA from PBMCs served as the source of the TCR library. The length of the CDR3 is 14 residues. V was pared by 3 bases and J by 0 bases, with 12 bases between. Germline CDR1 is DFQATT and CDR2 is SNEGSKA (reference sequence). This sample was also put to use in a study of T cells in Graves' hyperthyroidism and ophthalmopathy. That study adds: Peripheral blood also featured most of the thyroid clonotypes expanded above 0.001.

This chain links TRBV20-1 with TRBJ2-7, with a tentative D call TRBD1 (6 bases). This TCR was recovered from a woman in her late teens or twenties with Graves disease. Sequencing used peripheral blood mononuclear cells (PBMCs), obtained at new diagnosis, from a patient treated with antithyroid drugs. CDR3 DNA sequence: TGCAGTGCTAGTGTGGCAGGGGCCTCCTACGAGCAGTACTTC. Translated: CSASVAGASYEQYF.